This TCR beta chain was captured in a study of molecular identifiers for immune sequencing clone quantification. Using its own MiXCR run on the PCR reads, TCRdb lists one record per CDR3 protein. This sample has about half a million distinct CDR3 sequences, with over 20% found just once. Sorting captured naive CD8 T cells as CD8+CD4-CCR7+CD45RA+. After removal of 1 base from V and 4 bases from J, the junction contained 6 bases not matched to a gene. The CDR3 extends over 15 amino acids. The TCR sequence derives from a human donor in good health. Some libraries in this study had Jurkat cell RNA spiked in. Sample: naive CD8+ T cells from blood, with Jurkat cell RNA spiked in. Subset denoted: FACS-sorted CD8+CD4-CCR7+CD45RA+ naive T cells. The rearrangement uses TRBV12-3 or TRBV12-4 and TRBJ1-2, with 7 bases identical to TRBD1. This CDR3 reads CASSLGQGGFYGYTF. DNA for the CDR3: TGTGCCAGCAGTTTAGGACAGGGAGGCTTCTATGGCTACACCTTC.